This T cell receptor (beta chain) came from a study of blood T cell repertoires in COVID-19. The overall study: Samples taken during acute and convalescent COVID-19 were collected in the United States, Italy and Spain. From T cells, B-cell-depleted T cells, or PBMCs came the material, which was cDNA or gDNA.

Methods used by the authors: Researchers report that nucleated cell counts were estimated from reference gene primer amplification. Assay: immunoSEQ multiplex PCR; the TCRdb copy retains only in-frame clones and omits some. V and J calls and clone size are as listed in that table; D and trimming were resolved from the DNA. The data show 200,000 to 300,000 clones, 85% to 90% seen once. The sample comprised peripheral blood. This TCR was recovered from a man aged 60 to 69 with acute or convalescent COVID-19.

CDR3 nucleotide sequence: TGTGCCAGCAGCCCCCAGGACAGCTACTATGGCTACACCTTC. It encodes CASSPQDSYYGYTF. The rearrangement links TRBV6-6 to TRBJ1-2; D perhaps matches TRBD1 (6 bases). Germline V CDR1 and CDR2: MNHNY, SVGAGI (reference sequence). The CDR3 contains 14 residues. Trimming removed 6 bases from V and 3 bases from J, with 14 bases in between.